This TCR beta chain was sequenced during a study of cytomegalovirus exposure and HLA in healthy donors. Study-level points and caveats: TCR beta V- and J-gene trimming, according to a later analysis, was linked to a missense DCLRE1C variant.

The V end was cut by 3 bases, the J end by 2 bases, with 12 bases between. This CDR3 comprises 15 residues. The germline V gene encodes CDR1 SEHNR and CDR2 FQNEAQ (reference sequence). The PCR was carried out with 60 Vbeta primers and 13 Jbeta primers. Some clones are missing from TCRdb's copy, which holds only in-frame ones; the method was immunoSEQ multiplex PCR. The sample yields about 160,000 clones, roughly 88% seen once. In the case of this clone: What it binds is unknown.

This TCR derives from a man aged 50 or older in good health and CMV-seropositive. Sequenced: PBMCs. This chain uses TRBV7-9 with TRBJ2-3; D ambiguous. CDR3 coding DNA: TGTGCCAGCAGCTTGAAGACACGTCTCACAGATACGCAGTATTTT. It is translated as CASSLKTRLTDTQYF.